A selection of T cell receptor beta chains follows, all from one sample in a study of T cells in Graves' hyperthyroidism and ophthalmopathy. MiXCR was run by TCRdb on the multiplex PCR reads, yielding one entry per CDR3 protein. The sample records about 590,000 distinct CDR3 sequences, 15% to 18% being singletons. The sequencing input was blood. These receptors came from a woman in her twenties or thirties with Graves' hyperthyroidism. Both conserved end residues are trimmed from each CDR3. The D gene is left open where the match is weak.

j_call v_call d_call cdr3_aa
TRBJ2-5 TRBV4-1 NA ASSQAGIETQY
TRBJ2-7 TRBV3-1 NA ASSDISGSEQY
TRBJ2-7 TRBV7-9 NA ASSGGPLLYEQY
TRBJ2-2 TRBV27 NA ASRPGGSTGELF
TRBJ2-1 TRBV9 TRBD2 ASSVVPGGLGLAGNGPYNEQF
TRBJ1-1 TRBV7-2 NA ASSLGRGPGTEAF
TRBJ2-2 TRBV14 NA ASSLLRAAGELF
TRBJ2-7 TRBV3-1 NA ASSHLVSYEQY
TRBJ1-6 TRBV11-2 TRBD1 ASRIPGQGSYNSPLH
TRBJ1-5 TRBV20-1 NA SARDREGNQPQH
TRBJ2-7 TRBV28 TRBD1 ATEQGAGYEQY
TRBJ2-1 TRBV18 NA ASFSGSANNEQF
TRBJ2-1 TRBV12-3/TRBV12-4 NA ASSLRQVGGNEQF
TRBJ2-1 TRBV6-2/TRBV6-3 TRBD2 ASSYSSLAGGPNEQF